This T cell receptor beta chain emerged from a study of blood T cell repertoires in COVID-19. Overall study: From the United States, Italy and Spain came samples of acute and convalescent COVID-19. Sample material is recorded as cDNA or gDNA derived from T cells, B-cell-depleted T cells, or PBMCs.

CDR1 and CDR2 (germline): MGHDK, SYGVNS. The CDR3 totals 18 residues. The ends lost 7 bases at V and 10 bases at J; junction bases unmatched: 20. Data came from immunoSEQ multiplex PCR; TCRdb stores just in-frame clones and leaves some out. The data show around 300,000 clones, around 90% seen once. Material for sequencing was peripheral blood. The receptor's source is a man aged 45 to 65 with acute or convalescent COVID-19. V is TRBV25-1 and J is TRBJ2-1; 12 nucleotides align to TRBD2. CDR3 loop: CASTPAGASGGDFGEQFF. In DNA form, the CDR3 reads TGTGCCAGCACCCCCGCTGGGGCTAGCGGGGGGGACTTCGGCGAGCAGTTCTTC.